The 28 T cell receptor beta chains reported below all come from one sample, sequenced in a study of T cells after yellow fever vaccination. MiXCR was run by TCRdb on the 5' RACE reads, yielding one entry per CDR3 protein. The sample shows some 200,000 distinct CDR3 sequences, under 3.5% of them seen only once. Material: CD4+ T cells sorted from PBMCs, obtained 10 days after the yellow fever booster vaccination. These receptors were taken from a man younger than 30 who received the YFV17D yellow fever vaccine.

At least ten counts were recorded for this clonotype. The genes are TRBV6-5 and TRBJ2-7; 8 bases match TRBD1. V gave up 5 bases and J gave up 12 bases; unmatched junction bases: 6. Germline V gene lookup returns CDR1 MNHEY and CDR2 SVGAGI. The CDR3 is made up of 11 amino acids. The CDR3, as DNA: TGTGCCAGCAGTCCCGGACAGGGAATGTACTTC. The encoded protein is CASSPGQGMYF.

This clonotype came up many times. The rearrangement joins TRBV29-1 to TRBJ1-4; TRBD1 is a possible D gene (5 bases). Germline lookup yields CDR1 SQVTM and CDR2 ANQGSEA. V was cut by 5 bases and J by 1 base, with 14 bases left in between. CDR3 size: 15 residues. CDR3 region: CSVSESGLTNEKLFF. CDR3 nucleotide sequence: TGCAGCGTTTCTGAGTCGGGGCTAACTAATGAAAAACTGTTTTTT.

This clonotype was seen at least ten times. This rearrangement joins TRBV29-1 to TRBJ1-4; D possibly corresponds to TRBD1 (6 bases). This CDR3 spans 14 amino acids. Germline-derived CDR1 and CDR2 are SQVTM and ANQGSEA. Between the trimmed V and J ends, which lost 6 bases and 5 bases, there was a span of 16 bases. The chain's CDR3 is CSVRAGAENEKLFF. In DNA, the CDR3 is TGCAGCGTACGGGCGGGGGCAGAAAATGAAAAACTGTTTTTT.

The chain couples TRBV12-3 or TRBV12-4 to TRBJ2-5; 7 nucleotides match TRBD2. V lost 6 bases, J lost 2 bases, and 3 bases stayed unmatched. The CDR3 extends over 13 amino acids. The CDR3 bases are TGTGCCAGCAGCACTAGCGTGCAAGAGACCCAGTACTTC. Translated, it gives CASSTSVQETQYF.

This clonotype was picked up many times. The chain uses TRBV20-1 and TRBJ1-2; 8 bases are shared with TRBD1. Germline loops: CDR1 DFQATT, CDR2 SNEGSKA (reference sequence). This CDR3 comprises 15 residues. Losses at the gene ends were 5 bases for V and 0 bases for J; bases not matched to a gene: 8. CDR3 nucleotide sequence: TGCAGTGCTCCGGGGACAGGTGGAGCTAACTATGGCTACACCTTC. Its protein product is CSAPGTGGANYGYTF.

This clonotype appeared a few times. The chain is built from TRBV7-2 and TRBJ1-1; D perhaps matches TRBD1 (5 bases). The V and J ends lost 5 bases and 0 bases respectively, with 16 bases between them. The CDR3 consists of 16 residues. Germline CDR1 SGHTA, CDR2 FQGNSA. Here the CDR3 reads CASSRGGGTVNTEAFF. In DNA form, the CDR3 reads TGTGCCAGCAGCCGCGGGGGAGGAACGGTGAACACTGAAGCTTTCTTT.

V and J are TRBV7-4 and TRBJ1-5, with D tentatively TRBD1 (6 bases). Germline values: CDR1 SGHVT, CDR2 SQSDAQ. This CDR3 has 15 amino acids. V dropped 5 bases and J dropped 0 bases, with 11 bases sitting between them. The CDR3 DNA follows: TGTGCCAGCAGCCCCCAACAGGGTAGCAATCAGCCCCAGCATTTT. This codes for CASSPQQGSNQPQHF.

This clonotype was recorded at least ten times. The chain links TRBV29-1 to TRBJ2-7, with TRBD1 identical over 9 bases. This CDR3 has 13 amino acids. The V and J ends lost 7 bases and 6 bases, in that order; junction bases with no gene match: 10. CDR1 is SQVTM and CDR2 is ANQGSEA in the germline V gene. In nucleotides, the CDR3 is TGCAGCGCCGCCCTGTCGACAGGGGGCGAGCAGTACTTC. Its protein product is CSAALSTGGEQYF.

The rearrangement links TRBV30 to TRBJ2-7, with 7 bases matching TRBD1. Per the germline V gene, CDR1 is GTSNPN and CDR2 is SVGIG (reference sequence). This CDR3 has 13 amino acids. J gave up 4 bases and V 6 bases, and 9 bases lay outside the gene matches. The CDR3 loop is CACSTGVGYEQYF. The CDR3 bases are TGTGCCTGCTCCACAGGGGTCGGATACGAGCAGTACTTC.

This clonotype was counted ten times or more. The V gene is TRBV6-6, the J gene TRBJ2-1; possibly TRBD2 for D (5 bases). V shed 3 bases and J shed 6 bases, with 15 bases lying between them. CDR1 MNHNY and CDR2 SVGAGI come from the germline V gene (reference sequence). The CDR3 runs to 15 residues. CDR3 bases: TGTGCCAGCAGTTATAGAGGCAGGAGGATCAATGAGCAGTTCTTC. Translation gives CASSYRGRRINEQFF.

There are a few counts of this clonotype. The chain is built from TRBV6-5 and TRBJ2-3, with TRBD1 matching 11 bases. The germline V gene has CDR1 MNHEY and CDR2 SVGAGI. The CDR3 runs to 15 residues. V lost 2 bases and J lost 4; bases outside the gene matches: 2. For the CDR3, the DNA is TGTGCCAGCAGTTACCGGGGACAGGGGGCAGATACGCAGTATTTT. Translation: CASSYRGQGADTQYF.

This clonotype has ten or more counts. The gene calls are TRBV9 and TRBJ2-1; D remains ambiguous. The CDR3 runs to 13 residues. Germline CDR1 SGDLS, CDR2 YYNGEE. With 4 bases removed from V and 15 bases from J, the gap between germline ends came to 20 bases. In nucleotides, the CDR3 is TGTGCCAGCAGCTCCCGTGGATGGCCAGTTCCGTTCTTC. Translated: CASSSRGWPVPFF.

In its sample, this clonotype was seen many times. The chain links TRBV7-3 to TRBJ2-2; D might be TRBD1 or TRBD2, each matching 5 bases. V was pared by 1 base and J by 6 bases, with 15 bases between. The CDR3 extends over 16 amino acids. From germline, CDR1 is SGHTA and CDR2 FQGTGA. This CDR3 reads CASSLRGFEGSGELFF. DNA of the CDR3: TGTGCCAGCAGCTTAAGGGGGTTCGAAGGGTCCGGGGAGCTGTTTTTT.

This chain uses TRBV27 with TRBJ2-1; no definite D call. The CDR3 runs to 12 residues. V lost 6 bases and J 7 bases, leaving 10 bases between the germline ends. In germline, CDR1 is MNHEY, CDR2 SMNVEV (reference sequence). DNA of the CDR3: TGTGCCAGCAGGAGGTCCCGGAATGAGCAGTTCTTC. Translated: CASRRSRNEQFF.

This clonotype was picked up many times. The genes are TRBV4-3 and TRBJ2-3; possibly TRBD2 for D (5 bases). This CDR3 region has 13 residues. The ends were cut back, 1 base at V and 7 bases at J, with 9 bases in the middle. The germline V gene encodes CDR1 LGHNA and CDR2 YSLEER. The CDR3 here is CASSQAGKNTQYF. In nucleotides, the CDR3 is TGCGCCAGCAGCCAAGCGGGGAAGAATACGCAGTATTTT.

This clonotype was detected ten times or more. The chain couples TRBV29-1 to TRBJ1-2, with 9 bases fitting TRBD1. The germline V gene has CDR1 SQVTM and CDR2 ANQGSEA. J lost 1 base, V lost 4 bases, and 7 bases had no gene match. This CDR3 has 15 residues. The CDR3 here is CSVAPRQGGNYGYTF. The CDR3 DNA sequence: TGCAGCGTTGCCCCCCGACAGGGGGGTAACTATGGCTACACCTTC.

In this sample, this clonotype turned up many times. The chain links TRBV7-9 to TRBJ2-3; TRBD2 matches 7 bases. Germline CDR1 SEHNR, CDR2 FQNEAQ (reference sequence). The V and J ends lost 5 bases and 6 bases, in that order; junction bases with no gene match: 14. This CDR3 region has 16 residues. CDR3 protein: CASSPRDYSKSDTQYF. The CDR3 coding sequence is TGTGCCAGCAGCCCTAGGGACTACTCTAAGTCGGATACGCAGTATTTT.

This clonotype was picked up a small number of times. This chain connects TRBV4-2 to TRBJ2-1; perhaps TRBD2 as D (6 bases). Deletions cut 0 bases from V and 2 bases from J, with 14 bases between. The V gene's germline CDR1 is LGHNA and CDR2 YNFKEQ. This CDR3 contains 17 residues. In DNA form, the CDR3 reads TGTGCCAGCAGCCAAGAGAGGGGTTGGGAGGCCTACAATGAGCAGTTCTTC. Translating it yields CASSQERGWEAYNEQFF.

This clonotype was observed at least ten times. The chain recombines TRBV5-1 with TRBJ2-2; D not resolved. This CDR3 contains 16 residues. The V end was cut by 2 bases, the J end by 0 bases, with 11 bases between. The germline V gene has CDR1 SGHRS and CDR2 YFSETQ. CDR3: CASSLNVPPNTGELFF. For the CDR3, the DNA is TGCGCCAGCAGCTTAAATGTCCCTCCGAACACCGGGGAGCTGTTTTTT.

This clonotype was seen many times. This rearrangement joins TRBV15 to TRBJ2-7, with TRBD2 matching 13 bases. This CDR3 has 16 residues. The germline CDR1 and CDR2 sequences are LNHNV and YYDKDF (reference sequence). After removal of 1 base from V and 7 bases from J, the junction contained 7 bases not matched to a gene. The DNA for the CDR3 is TGTGCCACCAGCAGAGGGACTAGCGGGGGATCGAGAGAGCAGTACTTC. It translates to CATSRGTSGGSREQYF.

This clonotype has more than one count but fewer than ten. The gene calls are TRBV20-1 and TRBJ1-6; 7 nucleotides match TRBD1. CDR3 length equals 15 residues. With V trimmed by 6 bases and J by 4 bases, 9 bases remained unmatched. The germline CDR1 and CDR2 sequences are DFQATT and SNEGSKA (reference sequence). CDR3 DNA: TGCAGTGCAACGAGGACAGGCGGATATAATTCACCCCTCCACTTT. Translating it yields CSATRTGGYNSPLHF.

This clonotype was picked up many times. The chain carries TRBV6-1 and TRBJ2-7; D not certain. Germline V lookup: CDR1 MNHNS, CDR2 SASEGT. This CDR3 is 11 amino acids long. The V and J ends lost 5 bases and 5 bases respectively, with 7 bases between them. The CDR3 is CASSHRHEQYV. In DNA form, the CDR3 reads TGTGCCAGCAGTCACAGACACGAGCAGTACGTC.

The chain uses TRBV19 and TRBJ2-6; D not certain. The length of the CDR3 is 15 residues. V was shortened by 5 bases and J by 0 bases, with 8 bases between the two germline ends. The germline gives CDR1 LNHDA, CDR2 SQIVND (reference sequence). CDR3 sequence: CASSGPGSGANVLTF. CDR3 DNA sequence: TGTGCCAGTAGTGGACCTGGCTCTGGGGCCAACGTCCTGACTTTC.

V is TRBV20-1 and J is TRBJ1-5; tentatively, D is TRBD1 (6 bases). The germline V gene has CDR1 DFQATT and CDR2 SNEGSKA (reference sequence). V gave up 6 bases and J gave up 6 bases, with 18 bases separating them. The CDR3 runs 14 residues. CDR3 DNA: TGCAGTGCCATTACCCCACAGGGTTTTCAGCCCCAGCATTTT. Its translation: CSAITPQGFQPQHF.

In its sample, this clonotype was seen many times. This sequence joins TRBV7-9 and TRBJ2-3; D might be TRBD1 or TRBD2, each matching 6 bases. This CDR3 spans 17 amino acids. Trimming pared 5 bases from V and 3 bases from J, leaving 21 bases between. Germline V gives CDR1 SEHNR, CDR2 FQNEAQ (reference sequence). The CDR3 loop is CASSTWGRGRVTDTQYF. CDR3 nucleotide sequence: TGTGCCAGCAGCACATGGGGGCGGGGCAGGGTGACAGATACGCAGTATTTT.

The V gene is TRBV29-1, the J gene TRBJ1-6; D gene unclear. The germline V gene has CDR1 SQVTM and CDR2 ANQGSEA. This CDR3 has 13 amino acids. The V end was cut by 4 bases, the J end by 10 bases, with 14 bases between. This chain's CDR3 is CSVVEGPGSPLHF. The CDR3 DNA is TGCAGCGTTGTAGAGGGCCCGGGGTCACCCCTCCACTTT.

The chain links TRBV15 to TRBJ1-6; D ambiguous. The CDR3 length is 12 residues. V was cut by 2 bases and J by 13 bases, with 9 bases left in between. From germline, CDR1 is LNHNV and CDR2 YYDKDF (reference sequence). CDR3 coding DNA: TGTGCCACCAGCAGAATAGGCTCTCCCCTCCACTTT. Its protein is CATSRIGSPLHF.

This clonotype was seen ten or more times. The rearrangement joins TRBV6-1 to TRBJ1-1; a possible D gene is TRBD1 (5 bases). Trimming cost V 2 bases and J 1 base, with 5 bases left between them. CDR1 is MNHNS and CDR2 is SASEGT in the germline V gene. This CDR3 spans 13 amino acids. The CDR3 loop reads CASSERGNTEAFF. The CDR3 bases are TGTGCCAGCAGTGAAAGGGGGAACACTGAAGCTTTCTTT.